The 21 T cell receptor beta chains given below trace back to one sample, sequenced in a study of blood T cell repertoires in COVID-19. Sequencing was performed with immunoSEQ multiplex PCR; in TCRdb, only in-frame clones are kept and a portion is missing. The sample has 140,000 or so clones, just under 85% seen once; the top ten hold about 6.1%. Material: PBMCs or T cells enriched from blood (not recorded which). The receptors come from a woman between 40 and 50 years old who had recovered from COVID-19.

This chain connects TRBV28 to TRBJ1-5, with D possibly TRBD1 on 5 matching bases. V was cut by 6 bases and J by 0 bases, with 18 bases left in between. Germline V gene data show CDR1 as MDHEN and CDR2 as SYDVKM. The length of the CDR3 is 17 residues. The CDR3 coding sequence is TGTGCCAGCAGCACCTCTCGACAGTCTCCTAGCAATCAGCCCCAGCATTTT. Protein: CASSTSRQSPSNQPQHF.

The rearrangement links TRBV5-6 to TRBJ1-2, with 7 nucleotides matching TRBD1. The CDR3 extends over 13 amino acids. Germline assignment: CDR1 SGHDT and CDR2 YYEEEE. The J segment lost 4 bases and the V segment lost 5 bases, leaving 5 bases of the junction unmatched. The CDR3 region is CASRPGGGYGYTF. The DNA for the CDR3 is TGTGCCAGCAGACCAGGGGGTGGCTATGGCTACACCTTC.

V gene TRBV24-1 combines with J gene TRBJ2-3; TRBD2 matches at 11 bases. Germline assignment: CDR1 KGHDR and CDR2 SFDVKD. V dropped 8 bases and J dropped 5; count of bases not matched to a gene: 5. CDR3 length: 14 residues. CDR3 residues: CATITSGGEDTQYF. The CDR3 DNA sequence: TGTGCCACCATTACTAGCGGGGGAGAAGATACGCAGTATTTT.

This clone was seen a single time. CDR3 in amino acids: CASSFKPQGANTGELFF. CDR3 nucleotide sequence: TGTGCCAGCAGCTTTAAACCCCAGGGGGCGAACACCGGGGAGCTGTTTTTT. The rearrangement joins TRBV7-6 to TRBJ2-2, with 7 bases aligning to TRBD1. Trimming at V came to 3 bases and at J to 0 bases, leaving 7 bases not matched to a gene. CDR3 length: 17 residues. Germline CDR1 SGHVS, CDR2 FNYEAQ.

This clone came up once. The genes are TRBV5-6 and TRBJ1-2; tentative D call: TRBD1 (6 bases). The CDR3 is 14 residues long. V lost 4 bases, J lost 6 bases, and 16 bases lay in between. Germline V gives CDR1 SGHDT, CDR2 YYEEEE. The chain's CDR3 is CASSPGGGFNGYTF. The CDR3 DNA is TGTGCCAGCAGCCCGGGAGGGGGTTTCAATGGCTACACCTTC. The variable domain in full, completed from reference TRBV5-6 and TRBJ1-2, reads DAGVTQSPTHLIKTRGQQVTLRCSPKSGHDTVSWYQQALGQGPQFIFQYYEEEERQRGNFPDRFSGHQFPNYSSELNVNALLLGDSALYLCASSPGGGFNGYTFGSGTRLTVV.

The chain links TRBV3-1 (or the pseudogene TRBV3-2) to TRBJ2-5; maybe TRBD2 (5 bases). V lost 5 bases to trimming and J lost 2 bases, with 21 bases between them. The CDR3 has 17 residues. Germline V gene data show CDR1 as LGHDT and CDR2 as YNNKEL (reference sequence). The CDR3, as DNA: TGTGCCAGCAGCATGCTAGATGGTAGGCGGGTACAAGAGACCCAGTACTTC. This codes for CASSMLDGRRVQETQYF.

The chain employs TRBV7-9 and TRBJ1-1; weak D call: TRBD1 (5 bases). Germline V gene data show CDR1 as SEHNR and CDR2 as FQNEAQ (reference sequence). The CDR3 is made up of 13 amino acids. The V end was cut by 5 bases, the J end by 2 bases, with 9 bases between. CDR3 sequence (DNA): TGTGCCAGCAGCACCCAGGGAAACACTGAAGCTTTCTTT. Encoded protein: CASSTQGNTEAFF.

The chain is built from TRBV11-3 and TRBJ1-4; the match to TRBD1 covers 9 bases. Germline V gives CDR1 SGHNT, CDR2 YENEEA. The V and J ends lost 5 bases and 8 bases, in that order; junction bases with no gene match: 3. CDR3 length equals 13 residues. The chain's CDR3 is CASSQGTGEKLFF. The CDR3 DNA reads as TGTGCCAGCAGCCAAGGGACAGGGGAAAAACTGTTTTTT. The full variable domain, with the rest looked up from reference TRBV11-3 and TRBJ1-4, is EAGVVQSPRYKIIEKKQPVAFWCNPISGHNTLYWYLQNLGQGPELLIRYENEEAVDDSQLPKDRFSAERLKGVDSTLKIQPAELGDSAVYLCASSQGTGEKLFFGSGTQLSVL.

This CDR3 reads CASSSVSNQPQHF. Here the CDR3 DNA reads TGTGCCAGCAGCAGTGTGAGCAATCAGCCCCAGCATTTT. The chain carries TRBV12-3 or TRBV12-4 and TRBJ1-5; D gene uncertain. Deletions cut 6 bases from V and 1 base from J, with 7 bases between. The CDR3 runs to 13 residues.

The genes are TRBV4-1 and TRBJ2-7; TRBD1 matches 7 bases. Unmatched junction bases numbered 7, after V lost 4 bases and J lost 1 base. Germline V gene data show CDR1 as MGHRA and CDR2 as YSYEKL. This CDR3 is 15 amino acids long. The CDR3 DNA sequence: TGCGCCAGCAGCCCCCGGGACAGAGGATCCTACGAGCAGTACTTC. As protein: CASSPRDRGSYEQYF.

The V gene is TRBV6-5, the J gene TRBJ1-3; maybe TRBD1 (6 bases). The V gene's germline CDR1 is MNHEY and CDR2 SVGAGI. V was cut by 7 bases and J by 1 base, with 14 bases left in between. CDR3 size: 15 residues. As DNA, the CDR3 is TGTGCCAGCATTGCCACAGGGCTTTCTGGAAACACCATATATTTT. Its translation: CASIATGLSGNTIYF.

J is TRBJ2-7 and V is TRBV4-1; 10 positions match TRBD1. Germline-derived CDR1 and CDR2 are MGHRA and YSYEKL. The junction had 10 bases not matched to a gene; V was cut back by 3 bases and J by 2 bases. The length of the CDR3 is 17 residues. CDR3 sequence (DNA): TGCGCCAGCAGCCACACGGACAGGGGGGGAGGCCCCTACGAGCAGTACTTC. It encodes CASSHTDRGGGPYEQYF.

This sequence joins TRBV11-2 and TRBJ1-6; D not resolved. Between the trimmed V and J ends, which lost 0 bases and 10 bases, there was a span of 13 bases. Germline V lookup: CDR1 SGHAT, CDR2 FQNNGV. The CDR3 sequence is 15 residues long. CDR3 nucleotide sequence: TGTGCCAGCAGCTTAGAACCAAGTAGTCGGTCACCCCTCCACTTT. Translation gives CASSLEPSSRSPLHF.

This clone was recorded a few times. V and J are TRBV10-1 and TRBJ2-1; the match to TRBD2 covers 11 bases. CDR1 and CDR2 from the germline V gene are WNHNN and SYGVQD (reference sequence). Trimming took 4 bases from V and 10 from J; bases not matched to a gene: 6. This CDR3 spans 14 amino acids. The CDR3 loop is CASSVSGGEGEQFF. The CDR3, as DNA: TGCGCCAGCAGTGTTAGCGGGGGGGAGGGAGAGCAGTTCTTC.

The chain links TRBV6-1 to TRBJ1-2; TRBD1 aligns across 8 bases. This CDR3 is 16 amino acids long. Germline CDR1 is MNHNS and CDR2 is SASEGT. The trim removed 2 bases at V and 4 bases at J, leaving 9 bases unmatched. This chain's CDR3 is CASSESEDRASYGYTF. CDR3 coding DNA: TGTGCCAGCAGTGAAAGTGAGGACAGGGCTAGCTATGGCTACACCTTC.

This clone showed up just a few times. V gene TRBV7-8 combines with J gene TRBJ2-2; TRBD2 matches at 15 bases. The CDR3 contains 17 residues. The germline V gene has CDR1 SGHVS and CDR2 FQNEAQ. Trimming cost V 5 bases and J 4 bases; bases outside gene matches: 5. DNA of the CDR3: TGTGCCAGCAGCGGACTAGCGGGAGGGCCTGGCACCGGGGAGCTGTTTTTT. Translation gives CASSGLAGGPGTGELFF.

The gene calls are TRBV5-5 and TRBJ1-2, with a tentative D call TRBD1 (6 bases). The length of the CDR3 is 14 residues. V lost 0 bases and J 4 bases, leaving 10 bases between the germline ends. Germline V gene sequence: CDR1 SGHKS, CDR2 YYEKEE (reference sequence). CDR3 loop: CASSLDSTGYGYTF. The CDR3, as DNA: TGTGCCAGCAGCTTGGATTCGACAGGCTATGGCTACACCTTC.

This rearrangement joins TRBV12-5 to TRBJ1-2, with D uncertain. This CDR3 spans 14 amino acids. V lost 1 base to trimming and J lost 4 bases, with 10 bases between them. Germline V CDR1 and CDR2: LGHNT, FRNRAP. CDR3 coding DNA: TGTGCTAGTGGTTTGGGGTCCACAGCCTATGGCTACACCTTC. It yields the protein CASGLGSTAYGYTF.

V usage is TRBV19 and J usage is TRBJ2-7; D is possibly TRBD2 (6 bases). Germline assignment: CDR1 LNHDA and CDR2 SQIVND (reference sequence). The V and J ends lost 3 bases and 2 bases respectively, with 14 bases between them. The CDR3 runs to 15 residues. For the CDR3, the DNA is TGTGCCAGTAGTATTCAGCCAGGGAGGACCTACGAGCAGTACTTC. This encodes CASSIQPGRTYEQYF.

The V and J genes are TRBV9 and TRBJ1-1, with 8 bases matching TRBD1. V was clipped by 1 base and J by 1 base; unmatched bases: 6. The CDR3 is 16 residues long. The germline V gene has CDR1 SGDLS and CDR2 YYNGEE. CDR3 sequence: CASSVTTGGRNTEAFF. The CDR3 DNA reads as TGTGCCAGCAGCGTAACCACAGGGGGTCGGAACACTGAAGCTTTCTTT.

J is TRBJ1-1 and V is TRBV5-6; D uncertain. Between the trimmed V and J ends, which lost 4 bases and 4 bases, there was a span of 14 bases. Germline loops: CDR1 SGHDT, CDR2 YYEEEE. The CDR3 covers 14 residues. The CDR3 loop is CASSMGSAGTEAFF. CDR3 nucleotide sequence: TGTGCCAGCAGCATGGGGTCGGCGGGCACTGAAGCTTTCTTT. Together with reference TRBV5-6 and TRBJ1-1, the CDR3 gives the full variable domain: DAGVTQSPTHLIKTRGQQVTLRCSPKSGHDTVSWYQQALGQGPQFIFQYYEEEERQRGNFPDRFSGHQFPNYSSELNVNALLLGDSALYLCASSMGSAGTEAFFGQGTRLTVV.